The following is a T cell receptor beta chain sequence with its context. Measured with immunoSEQ multiplex PCR; TCRdb has only the in-frame clones, and not every one. Seen here are approximately 440,000 clones, roughly 90% observed once, and the top ten hold roughly 0.72%. This CDR3 is built from 15 residues. Per the germline V gene, CDR1 is GTSNPN and CDR2 is SVGIG (reference sequence). Trimming left V 0 bases short and J 9 bases short, with 15 bases between. These data belong to a study of blood T cell repertoires in COVID-19. Turning to the study itself: The origin of the acute and convalescent COVID-19 samples was the United States, Italy and Spain.

Material: PBMCs or T cells enriched from blood (not recorded which). The rearrangement uses TRBV30 and TRBJ1-6; a weak D match, TRBD1 (5 bases). This clonotype originated in a woman aged 18-29 years who had recovered from COVID-19. CDR3 residues: CAWSVADPGGSPLHF. The CDR3 DNA follows: TGTGCCTGGAGTGTGGCGGACCCGGGGGGTTCACCCCTCCACTTT.